This T cell receptor beta chain was identified during a study of T cell changes during pregnancy in multiple sclerosis. TCRdb's table, derived via immunoSEQ multiplex PCR, lists solely in-frame clones and lacks some. The top ten hold roughly 2.7% of the sample, which has about 59,000 clones, about 90% seen once. Trimming took 5 bases from V and 9 from J, leaving 11 bases between them. CDR1 and CDR2 from the germline V gene are MNHEY and SVGAGI. The CDR3 is made up of 12 amino acids. Sample: peripheral blood, taken in the third trimester of pregnancy. The rearrangement uses TRBV6-5 and TRBJ1-5; maybe TRBD1 (6 bases). The clonotype originates from a female donor in good health, enrolled as a control in a pregnancy study. The CDR3 reads CASSPRGGPQHF. For the CDR3, the DNA is TGTGCCAGCAGTCCTAGGGGGGGGCCCCAGCATTTT.